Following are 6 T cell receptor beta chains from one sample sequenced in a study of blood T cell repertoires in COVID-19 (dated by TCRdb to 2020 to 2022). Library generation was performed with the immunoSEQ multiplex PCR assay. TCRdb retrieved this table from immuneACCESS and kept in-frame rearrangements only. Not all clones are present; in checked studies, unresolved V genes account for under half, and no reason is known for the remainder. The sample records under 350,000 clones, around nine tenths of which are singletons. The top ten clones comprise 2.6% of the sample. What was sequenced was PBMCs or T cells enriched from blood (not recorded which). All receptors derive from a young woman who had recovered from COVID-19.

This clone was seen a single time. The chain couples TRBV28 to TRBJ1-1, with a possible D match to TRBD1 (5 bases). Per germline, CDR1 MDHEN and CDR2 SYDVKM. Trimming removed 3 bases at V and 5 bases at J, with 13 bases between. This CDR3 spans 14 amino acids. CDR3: CASSLQGYNTEAFF. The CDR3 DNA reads TGTGCCAGCAGTTTGCAGGGATATAATACTGAAGCTTTCTTT. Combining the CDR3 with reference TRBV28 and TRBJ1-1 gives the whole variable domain DVKVTQSSRYLVKRTGEKVFLECVQDMDHENMFWYRQDPGLGLRLIYFSYDVKMKEKGDIPEGYSVSREKKERFSLILESASTNQTSMYLCASSLQGYNTEAFFGQGTRLTVV.

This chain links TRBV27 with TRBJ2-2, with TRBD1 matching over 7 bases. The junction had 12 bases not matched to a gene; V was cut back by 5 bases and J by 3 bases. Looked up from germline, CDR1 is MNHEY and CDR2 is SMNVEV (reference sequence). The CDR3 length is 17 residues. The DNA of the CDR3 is TGTGCCAGCAGTCGCCACGGACAGGCATCAGACACCGGGGAGCTGTTTTTT. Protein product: CASSRHGQASDTGELFF.

The CDR3 DNA reads as TGCAGCGTTGCTTTGGACAGAAAAGAGACCCAGTACTTC. It translates to CSVALDRKETQYF. V usage is TRBV29-1 and J usage is TRBJ2-5, with D maybe TRBD1 (6 bases). The CDR3 is 13 residues long. V was cut by 4 bases and J by 3 bases, with 12 bases left in between. CDR1 and CDR2 (germline): SQVTM, ANQGSEA.

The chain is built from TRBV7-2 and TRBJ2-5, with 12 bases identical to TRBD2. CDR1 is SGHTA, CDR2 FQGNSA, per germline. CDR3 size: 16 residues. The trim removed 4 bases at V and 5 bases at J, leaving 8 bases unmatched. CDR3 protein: CASSSRRTSGTETQYF. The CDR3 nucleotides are TGTGCCAGCAGCTCTCGGAGGACTAGCGGGACGGAGACCCAGTACTTC.

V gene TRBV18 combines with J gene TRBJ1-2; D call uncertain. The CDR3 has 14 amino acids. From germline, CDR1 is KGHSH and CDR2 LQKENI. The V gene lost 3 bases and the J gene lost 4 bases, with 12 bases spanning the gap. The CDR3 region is CASSPAPTSYGYTF. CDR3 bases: TGTGCCAGCTCACCCGCCCCAACTAGCTATGGCTACACCTTC.

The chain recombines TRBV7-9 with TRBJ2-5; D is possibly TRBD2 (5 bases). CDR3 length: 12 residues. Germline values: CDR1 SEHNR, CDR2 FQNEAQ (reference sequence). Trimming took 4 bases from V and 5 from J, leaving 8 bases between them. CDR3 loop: CASSSTGETQYF. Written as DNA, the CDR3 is TGTGCCAGCAGCTCCACGGGGGAGACCCAGTACTTC.